The 7 T cell receptor beta chains below come from one sample, sequenced in a study of T cell repertoires in cytomegalovirus infection. Which antigens these TCRs recognize remains unknown. Via MiXCR, TCRdb re-called the reads, giving one row per CDR3 protein. The sample holds about 770,000 distinct CDR3 sequences, 25% to 35% seen once. The sequencing used cultured CD8+ T cells from PBMCs, collected from culture after CMV antigen stimulation. These receptors all come from a human donor in good health (CMV status not recorded). Some clones in this sample may be carry-over from other donors' samples.

This clonotype was counted at least ten times. The chain employs TRBV7-2 and TRBJ2-4; D is undetermined. The length of the CDR3 is 15 residues. Trimming pared 1 base from V and 0 bases from J, leaving 7 bases between. Germline V gene data show CDR1 as SGHTA and CDR2 as FQGNSA. CDR3 loop: CASSLVGAAKNIQYF. The CDR3 bases are TGTGCCAGCAGCTTAGTAGGTGCAGCCAAAAACATTCAGTACTTC.

This clonotype was counted only a few times. This rearrangement joins TRBV20-1 to TRBJ2-5; 9 nucleotides agree with TRBD2. The CDR3 is 13 residues long. Germline trimming cut 3 bases from V and 5 bases from J; bases unmatched to any gene: 4. Germline V CDR1 and CDR2: DFQATT, SNEGSKA (reference sequence). CDR3 DNA: TGCAGTGCTAGGACTAGCGGTCTGGAGACCCAGTACTTC. Its protein is CSARTSGLETQYF.

The chain is built from TRBV6-1 and TRBJ1-2; no clear D gene. The CDR3 totals 15 residues. Deletions cut 2 bases from V and 3 bases from J, with 13 bases between. Germline V gene sequence: CDR1 MNHNS, CDR2 SASEGT. CDR3 residues: CASSEWEIVHYGYTF. CDR3 bases: TGTGCCAGCAGTGAATGGGAGATAGTTCACTATGGCTACACCTTC.

This clonotype has only a few counts. The chain is built from TRBV6-6 and TRBJ1-5, with D possibly matching TRBD1 (6 bases). CDR3 length equals 15 residues. CDR1 is MNHNY, CDR2 SVGAGI, per germline (reference sequence). The V and J ends lost 5 bases and 5 bases respectively, with 16 bases between them. The CDR3: CASSAQGSEDQPQHF. The CDR3 DNA reads TGTGCCAGCAGTGCACAGGGAAGCGAAGATCAGCCCCAGCATTTT.

This chain uses TRBV19 with TRBJ1-1, with D unresolved. The CDR3 loop spans 13 amino acids. V dropped 3 bases and J dropped 1 base, with 6 bases sitting between them. From germline, CDR1 is LNHDA and CDR2 SQIVND (reference sequence). CDR3 region: CASSMYGNTEAFF. The DNA of the CDR3 is TGTGCCAGTAGTATGTACGGGAACACTGAAGCTTTCTTT.

This clonotype has a single count. This chain links TRBV19 with TRBJ2-1; D is unresolved. V was pared by 7 bases and J by 4 bases, with 8 bases between. Germline V gene sequence: CDR1 LNHDA, CDR2 SQIVND (reference sequence). This CDR3 is built from 12 residues. The CDR3 coding sequence is TGTGCCAGTACGACGGATTACAATGAGCAGTTCTTC. This gives the protein CASTTDYNEQFF.

This clonotype was counted many times. V and J are TRBV7-6 and TRBJ2-5; D might be TRBD1 or TRBD2, each matching 5 bases. Trimming took off 5 bases at V and 9 bases at J, with 25 bases between the two ends. Germline lookup yields CDR1 SGHVS and CDR2 FNYEAQ. The length of the CDR3 is 16 residues. The CDR3 sequence is CASSKRLRGPQGAQYF. As DNA, the CDR3 is TGTGCCAGCAGCAAAAGACTGCGCGGCCCCCAGGGAGCCCAGTACTTC. Supplemented by reference TRBV7-6 and TRBJ2-5, the full variable domain reads GAGVSQSPRYKVTKRGQDVALRCDPISGHVSLYWYRQALGQGPEFLTYFNYEAQQDKSGLPNDRFSAERPEGSISTLTIQRTEQRDSAMYRCASSKRLRGPQGAQYFGPGTRLLVL.